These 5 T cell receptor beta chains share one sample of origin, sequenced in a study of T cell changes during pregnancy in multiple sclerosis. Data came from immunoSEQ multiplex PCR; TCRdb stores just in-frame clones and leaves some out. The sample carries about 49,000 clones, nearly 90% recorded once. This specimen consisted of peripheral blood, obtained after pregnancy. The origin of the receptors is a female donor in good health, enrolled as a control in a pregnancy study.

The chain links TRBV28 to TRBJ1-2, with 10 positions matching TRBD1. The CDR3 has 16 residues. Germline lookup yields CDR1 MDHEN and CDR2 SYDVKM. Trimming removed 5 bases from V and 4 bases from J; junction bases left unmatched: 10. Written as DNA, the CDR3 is TGTGCCAGCAGTCCCGGGACAGGGGACGTCGGCTATGGCTACACCTTC. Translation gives CASSPGTGDVGYGYTF.

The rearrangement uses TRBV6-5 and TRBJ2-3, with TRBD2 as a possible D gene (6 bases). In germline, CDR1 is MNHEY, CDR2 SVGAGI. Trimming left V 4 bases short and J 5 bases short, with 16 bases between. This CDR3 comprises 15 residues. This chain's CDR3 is CASSSPGVRGDTQYF. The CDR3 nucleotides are TGTGCCAGCAGTTCCCCGGGGGTTCGTGGAGATACGCAGTATTTT.

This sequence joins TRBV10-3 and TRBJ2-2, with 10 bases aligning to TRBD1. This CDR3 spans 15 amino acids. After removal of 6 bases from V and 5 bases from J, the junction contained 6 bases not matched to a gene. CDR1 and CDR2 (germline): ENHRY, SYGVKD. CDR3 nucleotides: TGTGCCATCAGAGCCGACAGGGGGCTTACCGGGGAGCTGTTTTTT. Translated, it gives CAIRADRGLTGELFF.

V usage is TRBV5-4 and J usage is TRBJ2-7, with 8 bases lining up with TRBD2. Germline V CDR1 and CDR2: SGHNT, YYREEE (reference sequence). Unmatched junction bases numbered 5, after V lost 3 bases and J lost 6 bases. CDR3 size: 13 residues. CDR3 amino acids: CASSSPGRVEQYF. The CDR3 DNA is TGTGCCAGCAGCTCTCCCGGGAGGGTCGAGCAGTACTTC.

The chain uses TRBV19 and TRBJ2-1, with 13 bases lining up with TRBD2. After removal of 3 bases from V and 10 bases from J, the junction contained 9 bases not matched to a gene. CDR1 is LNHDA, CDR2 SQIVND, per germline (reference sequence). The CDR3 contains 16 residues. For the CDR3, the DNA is TGTGCCAGTAGTATCCTGACTAGCGGGGGGCCGGCAGAGCAGTTCTTC. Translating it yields CASSILTSGGPAEQFF.